This TCR beta chain was sequenced during a study of beta chain features in type 1 diabetes. Study at large: Over all samples combined, fewer than 140,000,000 sorted cells were examined. Study results and limitations: Resolution of whether HLA type affects TCRB rearrangement was not achieved here. Shortening of TCRB CDR3s, moderate but significant, appeared in all four CD4+ subsets of Type 1 diabetes patients. Type 1 diabetes patients had fewer VDJ junction insertions and more deletions.

With regard to this clone: What it binds is not known.

Via CD45RO/CCR7/CD25/CD127/CD95/CD27, cells of the CD4+ naive, central memory, regulatory and stem cell-like memory subsets were sorted. The isolated RNA, all of it, was reverse transcribed, so expressed TCRB transcripts were what got sequenced. Data came from immunoSEQ multiplex PCR; TCRdb stores just in-frame clones and leaves some out. The data contain approximately 240,000 clones, approximately 16% of them singletons. This CDR3 region has 13 residues. Germline CDR1 and CDR2: LNHNV and YYDKDF (reference sequence). Trimming removed 5 bases at V and 4 bases at J, with 12 bases between. The chain links TRBV15 to TRBJ2-7; D unclear. The sequence was obtained from a man aged 25 to 40 with type 1 diabetes. The sequencing sample was made of naive CD4+ T cells from blood. The CDR3 region is CATSPLGSYEQYF. CDR3 coding DNA: TGTGCCACCAGCCCCCTCGGGTCGTACGAGCAGTACTTC.